This T cell receptor beta chain was documented in a study of CD8 T cells in Susac syndrome. The CDR3 sequence is 15 residues long. The V and J ends lost 3 bases and 1 base, in that order; junction bases with no gene match: 1. Germline CDR1 SGDLS, CDR2 YYNGEE. Reverse transcription of roughly 0.45 to 1 ug RNA used random hexamers. TCRdb reanalysed the immunoSEQ multiplex PCR reads using MiXCR and keeps one entry per CDR3 protein. The sample has approximately 150,000 distinct CDR3 sequences; about 95% are singletons. This chain links TRBV9 with TRBJ2-2; TRBD2 aligns across 9 bases. This sequence originates from a human donor with multiple sclerosis. The sample was CD4+ T cells from PBMCs. The CDR3: CASSETSGNTGELFF. The CDR3 DNA reads as TGTGCCAGCAGCGAGACTAGCGGGAACACCGGGGAGCTGTTTTTT.